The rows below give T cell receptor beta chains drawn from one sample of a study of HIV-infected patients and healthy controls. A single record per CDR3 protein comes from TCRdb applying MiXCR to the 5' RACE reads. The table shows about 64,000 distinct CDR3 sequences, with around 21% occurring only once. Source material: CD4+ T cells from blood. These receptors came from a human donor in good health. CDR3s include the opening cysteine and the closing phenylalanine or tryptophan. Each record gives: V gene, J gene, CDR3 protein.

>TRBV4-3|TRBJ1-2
CASSQQRATEGYGYTF
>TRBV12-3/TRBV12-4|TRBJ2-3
CASSLDNSGVRGTQYF
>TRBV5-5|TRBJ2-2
CASSFGGAGELFF
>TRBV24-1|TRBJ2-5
CATSDPTDRAQYF
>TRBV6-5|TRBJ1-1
CASSGLTGDTEAFF
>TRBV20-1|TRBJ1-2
CSARGQGAYGYTF
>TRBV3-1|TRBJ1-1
CASSRKGTGTEAFF
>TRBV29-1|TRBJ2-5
CSVERQEQETQYF
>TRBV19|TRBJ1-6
CASSPRDVNNSPLHF
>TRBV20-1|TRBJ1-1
CSASPGQGRRWMNTEAFF
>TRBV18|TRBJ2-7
CASSPLPGNYEQYF
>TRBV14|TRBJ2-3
CASSRTGFLTDTQYF
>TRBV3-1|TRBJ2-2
CASSQAGIGGPTGELFF
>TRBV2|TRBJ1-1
CASSELRGNTEAFF
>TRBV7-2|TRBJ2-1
CASSLTSENEQFF
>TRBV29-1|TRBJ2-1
CSVEGTSGWYEQFF
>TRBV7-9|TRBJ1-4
CASSLEGTGLNEKLFF
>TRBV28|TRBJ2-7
CASSLSGAILKQYF
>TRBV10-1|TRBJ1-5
CASSANQPQHF
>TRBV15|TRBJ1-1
CATSRPSGQGKNTEAFF
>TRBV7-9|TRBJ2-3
CASSLAPGLAGREDTQYF
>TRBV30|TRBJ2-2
CAWSVPPPPLRVGRTGELFF
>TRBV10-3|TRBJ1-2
CAISPGQERTSGYTF
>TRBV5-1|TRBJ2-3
CASSLPDRVTDTQYF
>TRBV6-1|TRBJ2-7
CASSEESGAAPPYEQYF
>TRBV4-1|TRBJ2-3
CASSHSPGLAGVSSTDTQYF